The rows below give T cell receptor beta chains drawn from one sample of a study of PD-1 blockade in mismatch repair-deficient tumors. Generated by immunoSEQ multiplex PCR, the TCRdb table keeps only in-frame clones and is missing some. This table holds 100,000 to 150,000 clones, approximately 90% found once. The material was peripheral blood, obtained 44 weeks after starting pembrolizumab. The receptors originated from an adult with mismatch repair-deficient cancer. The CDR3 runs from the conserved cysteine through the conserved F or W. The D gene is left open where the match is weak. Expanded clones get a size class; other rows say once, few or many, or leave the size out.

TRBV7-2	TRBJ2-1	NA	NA	TGTGCCAGCAGCCCCTTAAACCCCCGGGGGTCTCCTTACAATGAGCAGTTCTTC	CASSPLNPRGSPYNEQFF
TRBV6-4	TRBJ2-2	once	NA	TGTGCCAGCAGTAGGGGTGGCACCGGGGAGCTGTTTTTT	CASSRGGTGELFF
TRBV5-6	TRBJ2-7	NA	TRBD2	TGTGCCAGCACCTCGGGAGGGGGTCCCGGCGAGCAGTACTTC	CASTSGGGPGEQYF
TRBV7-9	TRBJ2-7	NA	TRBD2	TGTGCCAGCAGCACCTCTAGCGGGAGGGTCTACGAGCAGTACTTC	CASSTSSGRVYEQYF
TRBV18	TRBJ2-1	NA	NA	TGTGCCAGCTCACCATCGGGCGGACACTACAATGAGCAGTTCTTC	CASSPSGGHYNEQFF
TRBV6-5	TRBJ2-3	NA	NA	TGTGCCAGCAGCAAGAACCCAGCAAGCACAGATACGCAGTATTTT	CASSKNPASTDTQYF
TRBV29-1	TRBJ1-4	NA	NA	TGCAGCGTTGGCAGAACGAGGGATAATGAAAAACTGTTTTTT	CSVGRTRDNEKLFF
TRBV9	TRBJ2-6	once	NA	TGTGCCAGCAGCGTAGGCCCCGCCTCTGGGGCCAACGTCCTGACTTTC	CASSVGPASGANVLTF
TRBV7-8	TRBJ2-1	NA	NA	TGTGCCAGCAGCTTTGTCTACAATGAGCAGTTCTTC	CASSFVYNEQFF
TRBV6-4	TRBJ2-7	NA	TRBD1	TGTGCCAGCAGTGATGACACCGGGACAGGGCACACCTACGAGCAGTACTTC	CASSDDTGTGHTYEQYF
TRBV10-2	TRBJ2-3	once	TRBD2	TGCGCCAGCACCGACGGGGGGGGATGGGGCACAGATACGCAGTATTTT	CASTDGGGWGTDTQYF
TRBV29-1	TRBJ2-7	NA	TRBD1	TGCAGCGTTGAAGAGGACAGGCTAGACTCCTACGAGCAGTACTTC	CSVEEDRLDSYEQYF
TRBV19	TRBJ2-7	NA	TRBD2	TGTGCCAGTAGTATTAGCGGGAGGTCCTCCTACGAGCAGTACTTC	CASSISGRSSYEQYF
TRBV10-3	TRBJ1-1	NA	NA	TGTGCCATCACCTCTCTCCGGGCCAGGTGGGACACTGAAGCTTTCTTT	CAITSLRARWDTEAFF
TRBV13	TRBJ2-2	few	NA	TGTGCCAGCAGCAATACCGGGACAACGAACACCGGGGAGCTGTTTTTT	CASSNTGTTNTGELFF
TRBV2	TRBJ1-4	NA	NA	TGTGCCAGCCAAGTGGAGACAGGACCTAATGAAAAACTGTTTTTT	CASQVETGPNEKLFF
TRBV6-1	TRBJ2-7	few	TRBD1	TGTGCCAGCAGGGGGACAGGGATGTACGAGCAGTACTTC	CASRGTGMYEQYF
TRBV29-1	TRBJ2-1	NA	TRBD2	TGCAGCGCGAATTCCGGGACTAGCGGAACAGAGCAGTTCTTC	CSANSGTSGTEQFF
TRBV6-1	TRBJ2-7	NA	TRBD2	TGTGCCAGCAGTGATGGACTAGCGGGAGAGATAAGCTCCTACGAGCAGTACTTC	CASSDGLAGEISSYEQYF
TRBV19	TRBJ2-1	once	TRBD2	TGTGCCAGTAGCAAAGCGGGAGGGCCCCACAATGAGCAGTTCTTC	CASSKAGGPHNEQFF
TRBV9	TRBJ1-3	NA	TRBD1	TGTGCCAGCAGCGTAGAAGGGGGCGCATTCGGAAACACCATATATTTT	CASSVEGGAFGNTIYF